This T cell receptor (beta chain) stems from a study of CD8+ T cells in alopecia areata. Germline V gives CDR1 GTSNPN, CDR2 SVGIG (reference sequence). The CDR3 spans 13 residues. V lost 4 bases, J lost 4 bases, and 14 bases lay in between. Findings and caveats of the study: A great number of expanded lesional clones endured in scalp and blood during tofacitinib.

This clone has a handful of counts. What it binds is not known. The treatment: oral pan-JAK inhibitor, 5-10 mg twice daily. Following extraction, RNA underwent reverse transcription to cDNA, which served as the sequencing template. Clones were sequenced by immunoSEQ multiplex PCR, and TCRdb holds only the in-frame ones, with some missing. The data hold about 60,000 clones, with just over 45% observed a single time. The source of this sequence is a human donor with alopecia areata. Here the sequenced sample was CD8+ T cells sorted from blood, taken at approximately week 36, from a patient treated with tofacitinib. The chain employs TRBV30 and TRBJ2-7; either TRBD1 or TRBD2 may fit D (5 bases each). CDR3 sequence reads: CAWTLGTGYEQYF. For the CDR3, the DNA is TGTGCCTGGACCCTGGGGACGGGATACGAGCAGTACTTC.